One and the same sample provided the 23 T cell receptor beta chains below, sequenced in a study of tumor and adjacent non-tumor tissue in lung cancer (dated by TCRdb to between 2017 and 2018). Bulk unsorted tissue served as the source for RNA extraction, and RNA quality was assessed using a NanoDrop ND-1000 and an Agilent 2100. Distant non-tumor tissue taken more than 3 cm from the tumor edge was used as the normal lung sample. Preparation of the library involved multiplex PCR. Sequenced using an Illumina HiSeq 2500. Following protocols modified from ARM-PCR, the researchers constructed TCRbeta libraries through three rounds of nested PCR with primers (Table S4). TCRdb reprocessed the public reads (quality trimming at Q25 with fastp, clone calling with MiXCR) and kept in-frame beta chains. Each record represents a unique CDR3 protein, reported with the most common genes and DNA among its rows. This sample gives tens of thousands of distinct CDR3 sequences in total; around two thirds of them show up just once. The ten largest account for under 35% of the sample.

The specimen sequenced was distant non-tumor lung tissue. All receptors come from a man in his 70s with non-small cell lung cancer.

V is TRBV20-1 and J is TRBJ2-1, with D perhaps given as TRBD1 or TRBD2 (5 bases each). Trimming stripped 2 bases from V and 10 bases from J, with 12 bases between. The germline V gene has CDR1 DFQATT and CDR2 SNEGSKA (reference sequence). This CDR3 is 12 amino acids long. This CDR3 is CSARYEGPEQFF. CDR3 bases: TGCAGTGCTAGATATGAGGGACCCGAGCAGTTCTTC.

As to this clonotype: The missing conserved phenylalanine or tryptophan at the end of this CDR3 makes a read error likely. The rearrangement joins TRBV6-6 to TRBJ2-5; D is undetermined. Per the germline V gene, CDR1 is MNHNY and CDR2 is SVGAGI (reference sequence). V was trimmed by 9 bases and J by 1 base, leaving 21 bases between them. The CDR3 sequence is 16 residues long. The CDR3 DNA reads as TGTGCCAGTAGTCGTGGATGGGCGCCGCCCCAAGAGACCCAGTACTCC. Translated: CASSRGWAPPQETQYS.

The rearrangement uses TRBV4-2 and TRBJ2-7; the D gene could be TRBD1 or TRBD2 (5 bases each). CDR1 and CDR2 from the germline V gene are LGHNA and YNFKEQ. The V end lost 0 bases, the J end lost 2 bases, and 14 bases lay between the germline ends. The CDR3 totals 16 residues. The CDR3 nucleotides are TGTGCCAGCAGCCAAGAGGGGTTTAGGGGACCCTACGAGCAGTACTTC. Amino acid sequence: CASSQEGFRGPYEQYF.

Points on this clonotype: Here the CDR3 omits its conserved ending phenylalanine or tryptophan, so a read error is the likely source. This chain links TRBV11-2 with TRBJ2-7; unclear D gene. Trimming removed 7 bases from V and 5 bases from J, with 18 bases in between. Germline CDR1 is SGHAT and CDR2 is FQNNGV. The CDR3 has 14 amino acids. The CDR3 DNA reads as TGTGCCAGCATCCCCCCCACAGTAAGAGACGAGCAGTACCTC. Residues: CASIPPTVRDEQYL.

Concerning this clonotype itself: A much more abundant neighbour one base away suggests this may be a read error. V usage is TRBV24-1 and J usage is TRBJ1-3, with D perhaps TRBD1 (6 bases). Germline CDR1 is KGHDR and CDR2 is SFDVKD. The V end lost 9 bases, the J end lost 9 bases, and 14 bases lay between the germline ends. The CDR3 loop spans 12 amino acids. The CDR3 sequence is CATQDRWSTIYF. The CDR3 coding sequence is TGTGCCACCCAGGACAGATGGAGCACCATATATTTT.

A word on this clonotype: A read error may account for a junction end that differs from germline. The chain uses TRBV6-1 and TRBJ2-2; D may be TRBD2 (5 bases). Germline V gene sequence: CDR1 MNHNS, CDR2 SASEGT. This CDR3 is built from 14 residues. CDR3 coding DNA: TGTGCCAGCAAAGGGTTCCGGAGCACCGGGGAGCTGTTTTTC. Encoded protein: CASKGFRSTGELFF.

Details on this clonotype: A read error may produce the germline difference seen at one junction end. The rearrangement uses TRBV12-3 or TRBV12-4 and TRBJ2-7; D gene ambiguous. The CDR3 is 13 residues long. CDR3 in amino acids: CATSRGPAYEQYF. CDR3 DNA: TGTGCCACCAGTAGAGGACCGGCCTACGAGCAGTACTTC.

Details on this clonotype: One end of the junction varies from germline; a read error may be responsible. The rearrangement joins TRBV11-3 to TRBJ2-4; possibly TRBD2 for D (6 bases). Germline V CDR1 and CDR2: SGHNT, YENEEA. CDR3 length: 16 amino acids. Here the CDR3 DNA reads TGTGCCAGCAGCTTGAACGGGGGTAATCCCAAAAACACTCAGTACTTC. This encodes CASSLNGGNPKNTQYF.

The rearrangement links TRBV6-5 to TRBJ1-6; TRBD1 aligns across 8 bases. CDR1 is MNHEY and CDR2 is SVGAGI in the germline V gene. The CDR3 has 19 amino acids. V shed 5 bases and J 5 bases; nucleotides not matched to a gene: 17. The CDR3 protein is CASSPSGAGGVKDNSPLHF. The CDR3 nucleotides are TGTGCCAGCAGTCCCTCTGGAGCAGGGGGCGTCAAGGATAATTCACCCCTCCACTTT.

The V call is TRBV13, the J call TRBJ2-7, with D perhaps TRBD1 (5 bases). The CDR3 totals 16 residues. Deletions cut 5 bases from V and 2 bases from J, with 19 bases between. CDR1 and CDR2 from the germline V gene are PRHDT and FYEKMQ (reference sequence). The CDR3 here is CASSARPGYGPYEQYF. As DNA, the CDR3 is TGTGCCAGCAGCGCAAGGCCAGGGTACGGGCCCTACGAGCAGTACTTC.

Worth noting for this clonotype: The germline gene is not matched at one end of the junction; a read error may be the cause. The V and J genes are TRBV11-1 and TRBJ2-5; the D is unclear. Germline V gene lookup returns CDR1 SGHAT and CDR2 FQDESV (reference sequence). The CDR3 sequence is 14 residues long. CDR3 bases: TGTGCCAGCACCCATGGTGATCCACAAGAGACCCAGTATTTC. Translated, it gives CASTHGDPQETQYF.

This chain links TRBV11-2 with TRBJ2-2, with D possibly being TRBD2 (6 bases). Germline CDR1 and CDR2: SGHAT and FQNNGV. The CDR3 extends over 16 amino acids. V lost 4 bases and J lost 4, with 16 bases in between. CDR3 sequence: CASSSGGETTTGELFF. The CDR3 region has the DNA TGTGCCAGCAGCTCCGGAGGGGAGACGACCACCGGGGAGCTGTTTTTT.

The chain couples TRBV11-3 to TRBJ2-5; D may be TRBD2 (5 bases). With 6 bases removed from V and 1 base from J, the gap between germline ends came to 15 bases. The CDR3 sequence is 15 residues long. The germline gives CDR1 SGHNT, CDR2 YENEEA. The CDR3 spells CASSPSRGSQETQYF. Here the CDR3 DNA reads TGTGCCAGCAGTCCGTCCCGCGGGTCCCAAGAGACCCAGTACTTC.

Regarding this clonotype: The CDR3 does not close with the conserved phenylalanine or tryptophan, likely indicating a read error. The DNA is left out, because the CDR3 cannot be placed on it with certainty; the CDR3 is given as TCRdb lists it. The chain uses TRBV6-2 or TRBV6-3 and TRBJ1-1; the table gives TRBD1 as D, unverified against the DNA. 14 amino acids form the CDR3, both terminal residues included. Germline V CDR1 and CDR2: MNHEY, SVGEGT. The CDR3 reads CASNYKGADTETFY.

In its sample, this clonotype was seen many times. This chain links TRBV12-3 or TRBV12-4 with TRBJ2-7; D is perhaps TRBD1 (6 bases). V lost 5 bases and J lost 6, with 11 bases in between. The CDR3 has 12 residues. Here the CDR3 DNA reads TGTGCCAGCAGTAAAACAGGGATCGAGCAGTACTTC. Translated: CASSKTGIEQYF.

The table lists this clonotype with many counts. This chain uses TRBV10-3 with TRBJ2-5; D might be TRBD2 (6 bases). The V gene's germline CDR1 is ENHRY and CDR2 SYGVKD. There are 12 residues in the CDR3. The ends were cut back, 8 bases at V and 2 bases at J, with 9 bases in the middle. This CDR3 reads CAIGAGQETQYF. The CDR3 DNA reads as TGTGCCATCGGGGCGGGACAAGAGACCCAGTACTTC.

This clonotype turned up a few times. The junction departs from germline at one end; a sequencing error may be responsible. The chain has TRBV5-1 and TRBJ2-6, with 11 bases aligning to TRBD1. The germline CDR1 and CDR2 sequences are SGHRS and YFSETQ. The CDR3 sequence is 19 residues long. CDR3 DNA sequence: TGCACCAGCAGCGGGGGACAGGGGGATTTCGGCTCTGGGGCCAACGTCCTGACTTTC. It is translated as CTSSGGQGDFGSGANVLTF.

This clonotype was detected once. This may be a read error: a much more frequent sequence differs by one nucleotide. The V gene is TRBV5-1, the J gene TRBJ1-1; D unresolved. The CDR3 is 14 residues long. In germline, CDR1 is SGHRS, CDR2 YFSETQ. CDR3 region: CVSRRTTSNTEAFF. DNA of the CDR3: TGCGTCAGCAGAAGGACGACCTCGAACACTGAAGCTTTCTTT.

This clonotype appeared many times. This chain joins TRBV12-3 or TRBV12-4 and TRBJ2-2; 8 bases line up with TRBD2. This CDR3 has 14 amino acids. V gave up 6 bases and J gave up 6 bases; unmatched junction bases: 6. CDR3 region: CASSLGGDAGELFF. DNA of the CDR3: TGTGCCAGCAGCCTCGGGGGGGATGCCGGGGAGCTGTTTTTT.

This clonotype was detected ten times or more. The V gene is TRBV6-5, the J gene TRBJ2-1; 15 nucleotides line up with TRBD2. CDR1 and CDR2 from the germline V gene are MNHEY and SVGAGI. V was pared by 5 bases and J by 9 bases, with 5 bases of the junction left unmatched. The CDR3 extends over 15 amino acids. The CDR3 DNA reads TGTGCCAGCAGTGATGGACTAGCGGGGGGGCTTGAGCAGTTCTTC. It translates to CASSDGLAGGLEQFF.

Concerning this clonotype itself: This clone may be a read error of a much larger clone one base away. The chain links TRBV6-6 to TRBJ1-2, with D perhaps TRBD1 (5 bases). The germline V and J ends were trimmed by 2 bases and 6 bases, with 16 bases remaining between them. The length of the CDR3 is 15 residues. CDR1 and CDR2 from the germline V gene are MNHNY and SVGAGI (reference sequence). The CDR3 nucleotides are TGTGCCAGCAGTTACACAAGGACAAGGGCAGATGGCTACACCTTC. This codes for CASSYTRTRADGYTF.

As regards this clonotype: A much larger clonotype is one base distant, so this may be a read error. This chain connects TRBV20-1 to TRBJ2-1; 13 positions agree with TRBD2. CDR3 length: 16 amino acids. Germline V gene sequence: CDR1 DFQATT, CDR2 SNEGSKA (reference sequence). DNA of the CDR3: TGCGGTGCTAGAGATCCACTAGCGGGAGGGTACAATGAGCAGTTCTTC. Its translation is CGARDPLAGGYNEQFF.

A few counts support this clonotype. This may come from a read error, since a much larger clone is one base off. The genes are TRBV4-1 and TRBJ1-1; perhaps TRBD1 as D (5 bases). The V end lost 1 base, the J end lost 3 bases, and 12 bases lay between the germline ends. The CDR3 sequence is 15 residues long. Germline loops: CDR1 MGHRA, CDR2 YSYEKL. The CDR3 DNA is TGCGCCAGCAGCCAAGGGGGGAACGGGGACACTGAAGCTTTCTTT. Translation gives CASSQGGNGDTEAFF.